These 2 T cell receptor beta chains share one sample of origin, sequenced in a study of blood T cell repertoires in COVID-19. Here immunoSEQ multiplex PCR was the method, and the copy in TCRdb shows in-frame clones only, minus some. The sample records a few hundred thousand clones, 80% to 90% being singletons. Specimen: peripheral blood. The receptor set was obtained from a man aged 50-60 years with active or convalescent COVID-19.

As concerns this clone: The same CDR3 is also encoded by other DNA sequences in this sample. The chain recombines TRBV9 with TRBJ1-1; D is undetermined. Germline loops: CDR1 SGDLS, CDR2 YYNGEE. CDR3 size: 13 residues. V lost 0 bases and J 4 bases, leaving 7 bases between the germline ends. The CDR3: CASSVATSTEAFF. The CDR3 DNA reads TGTGCCAGCAGCGTAGCTACTTCCACTGAAGCTTTCTTT. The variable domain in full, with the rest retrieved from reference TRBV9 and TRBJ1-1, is DSGVTQTPKHLITATGQRVTLRCSPRSGDLSVYWYQQSLDQGLQFLIQYYNGEERAKGNILERFSAQQFPDLHSELNLSSLELGDSALYFCASSVATSTEAFFGQGTRLTVV.

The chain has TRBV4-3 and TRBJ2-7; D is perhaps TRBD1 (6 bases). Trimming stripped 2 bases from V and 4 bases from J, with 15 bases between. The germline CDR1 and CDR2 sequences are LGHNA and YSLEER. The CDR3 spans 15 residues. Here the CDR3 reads CASSQSRDTSYEQYF. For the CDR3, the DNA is TGCGCCAGCAGCCAATCCCGGGACACCTCTTACGAGCAGTACTTC.